The 5 T cell receptor beta chains reported below all come from one sample, sequenced in a study of blood T cell repertoires in COVID-19. Here immunoSEQ multiplex PCR was the method, and the copy in TCRdb shows in-frame clones only, minus some. The data hold over 200,000 clones, with over 70% observed a single time. Sequencing used peripheral blood. These receptors were obtained from a man older than 75 with acute or convalescent COVID-19.

The chain recombines TRBV2 with TRBJ2-2, with D perhaps matching TRBD1 (5 bases). The CDR3 is 14 amino acids. Trimming removed 4 bases from V and 1 base from J, with 7 bases in between. Looked up from germline, CDR1 is SNHLY and CDR2 is FYNNEI. In DNA, the CDR3 is TGTGCCAGCAGTGTGACAGTGAACACCGGGGAGCTGTTTTTT. This codes for CASSVTVNTGELFF.

This clone occurred once. The genes are TRBV6-1 and TRBJ1-5, with a possible D match to TRBD1 (5 bases). CDR3 length: 16 residues. V was shortened by 4 bases and J by 4 bases, with 17 bases between the two germline ends. Germline-derived CDR1 and CDR2 are MNHNS and SASEGT. The CDR3 sequence is CASSGVFTGGNQPQHF. CDR3 in DNA: TGTGCCAGCAGTGGGGTTTTTACGGGGGGGAATCAGCCCCAGCATTTT.

The CDR3 is CASSPDEVTGELFF. CDR3 in DNA: TGTGCCAGCAGCCCTGATGAGGTCACCGGGGAGCTGTTTTTT. V gene TRBV7-8 combines with J gene TRBJ2-2; D is undetermined. The V gene's germline CDR1 is SGHVS and CDR2 FQNEAQ. Deletions cut 5 bases from V and 4 bases from J, with 11 bases between. The CDR3 length is 14 residues.

A word on this clone: The identical CDR3 is also encoded by other nucleotide sequences in the sample. CDR3 bases: TGCGCCAGCAGTAGGGACAGGGACAATCAGCCCCAGCATTTT. It encodes CASSRDRDNQPQHF. The chain uses TRBV10-2 and TRBJ1-5; 9 bases line up with TRBD1. J was trimmed by 3 bases and V by 5 bases; bases with no gene match: 2. The CDR3 is 14 amino acids. Germline V lookup: CDR1 WSHSY, CDR2 SAAADI.

V usage is TRBV24-1 and J usage is TRBJ2-5; 11 bases match TRBD1. Losses at the gene ends were 3 bases for V and 4 bases for J; bases not matched to a gene: 6. Germline CDR1 reads KGHDR; CDR2 reads SFDVKD. The CDR3 has 16 residues. CDR3 sequence reads: CATSDAAGTGGETQYF. CDR3 in DNA: TGTGCCACCAGTGATGCTGCCGGGACAGGGGGAGAGACCCAGTACTTC.